The clone carrying this TCR beta chain is large in the sample. What it recognizes is unknown. CDR1 and CDR2 (germline): LNHDA, SQIVND (reference sequence). V lost 1 base and J lost 3; bases outside the gene matches: 0. This CDR3 region has 14 residues. The data stem from a study of T cells in localized non-small cell lung cancer. Study results and caveats: Measurement of T cell clonality placed uninvolved adjacent lung highest, above the level in tumor.

Measured with immunoSEQ multiplex PCR; TCRdb has only the in-frame clones, and not every one. The sample holds about 1,600 clones, approximately 23% seen once. V is TRBV19 and J is TRBJ2-7; 10 positions match TRBD2. The receptor comes from a male donor at least 60 years old with stage II squamous cell lung carcinoma. The material was lung tumor tissue, obtained before any cancer treatment. The CDR3 nucleotides read TGTGCCAGTAGTATAGTAGCGGGGGGCTACGAGCAGTACTTC. Amino acids: CASSIVAGGYEQYF.